A selection of T cell receptor beta chains follows, all from one sample in a study of identical twins. One entry per CDR3 protein, called by TCRdb with MiXCR from the 5' RACE reads. The sample records around 470,000 distinct CDR3 sequences, over 12% being singletons. This sample was shared with a second study, whose subject was yellow fever vaccine responses in identical twins.

The sample taken for sequencing was CD4+ T cells sorted from blood. These receptors all stem from a woman aged 18 to 35 in good health. The CDR3 runs from the conserved cysteine through the conserved F or W. D genes are given only for firm matches. The size entry is marked missing in some rows and otherwise reads once, few, many or a size class.

>NA|NA|TRBV20-1|TRBJ1-3
TGCAGTGCCCTTCTAGGGACAACCGGAAACACCATATATTTT
CSALLGTTGNTIYF
>NA|NA|TRBV29-1|TRBJ2-7
TGCAGCGTTGCCCACCTAGGGGGGTACGAGCAGTACTTC
CSVAHLGGYEQYF
>NA|few|TRBV28|TRBJ2-1
TGTGCCAGCATGGAGTCCTACAATGAGCAGTTCTTC
CASMESYNEQFF
>TRBD2|NA|TRBV20-1|TRBJ2-3
TGCAGTGCTAGGACTAGCGACACAGATACGCAGTATTTT
CSARTSDTDTQYF
>NA|few|TRBV20-1|TRBJ2-5
TGCAGTGCTAGACCCCGAGGGGTCGCGAACCGAACGGCAGAGACCCAGTACTTC
CSARPRGVANRTAETQYF
>TRBD1|few|TRBV7-9|TRBJ1-2
TGTGCCAGCAGCTTGGGACAGGGAGCGAAAGGCTACACCTTC
CASSLGQGAKGYTF
>TRBD1|NA|TRBV19|TRBJ2-1
TGTGCCAGTAGTAAATACCAATTATCGACAGGGAATGAGCAGTTCTTC
CASSKYQLSTGNEQFF
>TRBD1|NA|TRBV4-3|TRBJ2-5
TGCGCCAGCAGAAACCGGGACAGCCGGGAGACCCAGTACTTC
CASRNRDSRETQYF
>NA|NA|TRBV2|TRBJ2-2
TGTGCCAGCAGTGAAGATGGAAAAGTAAACACCGGGGAGCTGTTTTTT
CASSEDGKVNTGELFF
>NA|few|TRBV2|TRBJ2-7
TGTGCCAGCAGTGTTTGGGGGCGAGACGAGCAGTACTTC
CASSVWGRDEQYF
>NA|few|TRBV7-2|TRBJ2-1
TGTGCCAGCAGCTTATTTCCCAGACTGAATGAGCAGTTCTTC
CASSLFPRLNEQFF
>NA|NA|TRBV5-8|TRBJ1-2
TGTGCCAGCAGCTCCCGGGGCTATGGCTACACCTTC
CASSSRGYGYTF
>NA|few|TRBV6-5|TRBJ1-1
TGTGCCAGCAGTTACGGGGGGCAGGGCACTGAAGCTTTCTTT
CASSYGGQGTEAFF
>TRBD2|many|TRBV12-3/TRBV12-4|TRBJ2-7
TGTGCCAGCAGTCCTTGGGCGGGGGGCGGCCTCTACGAGCAGTACTTC
CASSPWAGGGLYEQYF
>TRBD1|few|TRBV2|TRBJ1-1
TGTGCCAGCGACCCTCAGGGGGCGGTGACTGAAGCTTTCTTT
CASDPQGAVTEAFF
>NA|NA|TRBV5-1|TRBJ2-5
TGCGCCAGCAGCTTGGAAGGATTATCGAAAGAGACCCAGTACTTC
CASSLEGLSKETQYF
>NA|NA|TRBV29-1|TRBJ2-2
TGCAGCGTTGTTCCGGACTTAAACACCGGGGAGCTGTTTTTT
CSVVPDLNTGELFF